Listed below are T cell receptor beta chains from one sample, sequenced in a study of blood T cell repertoires in COVID-19. TCRdb's copy holds only in-frame clones and misses some; the assay was immunoSEQ multiplex PCR. The sample contains 300,000 to 450,000 clones, around 87% of which appear only once. The sample comprised PBMCs or T cells enriched from blood (not recorded which). The receptors originated from a man in his forties in a cohort exposed to, infected with or recovered from COVID-19 (not recorded which). CDR3s include the opening cysteine and the closing phenylalanine or tryptophan. D genes are given only for firm matches. The size field is filled for only some rows; it gives once, few, many or a size class.

>TRBJ2-3|TRBD2|TRBV2|14|few
CASLERESRDTQYF
TGTGCCAGCTTAGAGCGGGAGTCGAGGGATACGCAGTATTTT
>TRBJ1-2|NA|TRBV7-8|15|NA
CASSRPSTEIYGYTF
TGTGCCAGCAGTCGTCCGAGTACAGAAATCTATGGCTACACCTTC
>TRBJ1-1|TRBD1|TRBV11-2|12|NA
CASRQQGREAFF
TGTGCCAGCAGACAACAGGGGCGCGAAGCTTTCTTT
>TRBJ1-2|TRBD1|TRBV3-1/TRBV3-2|15|NA
CASRKQGVGDAGYTF
TGTGCCAGCAGAAAACAGGGGGTCGGGGACGCAGGCTACACCTTC
>TRBJ2-5|TRBD1|TRBV5-1|15|NA
CASSRGTGTLETQYF
TGCGCCAGCAGCCGTGGGACAGGGACACTTGAGACCCAGTACTTC
>TRBJ2-7|TRBD2|TRBV27|15|NA
CASSRLAGGAYEQYF
TGTGCCAGCAGTCGACTAGCGGGAGGGGCCTACGAGCAGTACTTC
>TRBJ1-1|TRBD1|TRBV30|14|NA
CAWSAGQPTTEAFF
TGTGCCTGGAGTGCGGGACAGCCTACGACTGAAGCTTTCTTT
>TRBJ1-1|NA|TRBV10-3|17|NA
CAISDLGREYMNTEAFF
TGTGCCATCAGTGATCTCGGCAGGGAATATATGAACACTGAAGCTTTCTTT
>TRBJ2-7|TRBD1|TRBV3-1/TRBV3-2|13|NA
CASSRQGAYEQYF
TGTGCCAGCAGCCGACAGGGGGCGTACGAGCAGTACTTC
>TRBJ1-2|NA|TRBV30|12|NA
CAWSSGNYGYTF
TGTGCCTGGAGTTCAGGGAACTATGGCTACACCTTC
>TRBJ1-2|NA|TRBV7-9|12|NA
CASSRREGGYTF
TGTGCCAGCAGCAGACGGGAAGGTGGCTACACCTTC
>TRBJ2-7|TRBD1|TRBV7-2|12|NA
CASRRTGYEQYF
TGTGCCAGCAGAAGGACAGGGTACGAGCAGTACTTC
>TRBJ1-3|NA|TRBV3-1/TRBV3-2|16|NA
CASSQVVKSSGNTIYF
TGTGCCAGCAGCCAAGTCGTCAAGAGCTCTGGAAACACCATATATTTT
>TRBJ2-3|TRBD1|TRBV24-1|14|NA
CATSETGVTDTQYF
TGTGCCACCAGCGAGACAGGGGTAACAGATACGCAGTATTTT
>TRBJ2-5|TRBD2|TRBV19|15|once
CATRTSGRFKETQYF
TGTGCCACCAGGACTAGCGGGAGGTTTAAAGAGACCCAGTACTTC
>TRBJ2-7|NA|TRBV5-8|15|NA
CASSLAGRRKGEQYF
TGTGCCAGCAGCTTGGCCGGCCGGAGAAAAGGCGAGCAGTACTTC
>TRBJ1-4|NA|TRBV11-2|14|NA
CASSFGGWNEKLFF
TGTGCCAGCAGCTTTGGGGGCTGGAATGAAAAACTGTTTTTT
>TRBJ1-2|NA|TRBV29-1|15|once
CSVNNREEKNYGYTF
TGCAGCGTAAATAACAGGGAAGAAAAAAACTATGGCTACACCTTC
>TRBJ2-3|TRBD2|TRBV6-2/TRBV6-3|16|NA
CASSDGLAGRGDTQYF
TGTGCCAGCAGTGACGGACTAGCGGGAAGGGGAGATACGCAGTATTTT
>TRBJ1-5|NA|TRBV30|13|NA
CAWSVREDQPQHF
TGTGCCTGGAGTGTGAGGGAGGATCAGCCCCAGCATTTT
>TRBJ2-3|NA|TRBV19|14|NA
CASTEGGGPDTQYF
TGTGCCAGTACCGAAGGGGGAGGGCCAGATACGCAGTATTTT
>TRBJ1-1|NA|TRBV5-1|14|NA
CASSLGRVNTEAFF
TGCGCCAGCAGCTTGGGCAGGGTCAACACTGAAGCTTTCTTT
>TRBJ2-2|NA|TRBV3-1/TRBV3-2|15|NA
CASSQAGVFSGELFF
TGTGCCAGCAGCCAAGCTGGAGTTTTCTCCGGGGAGCTGTTTTTT
>TRBJ1-2|TRBD1|TRBV7-9|13|once
CASSLGDSYGYTF
TGTGCCAGCAGCTTAGGGGACAGCTATGGCTACACCTTC
>TRBJ1-4|TRBD1|TRBV2|12|NA
CASSVGTGGEFF
TGTGCCAGCAGTGTTGGGACAGGGGGCGAGTTTTTT
>TRBJ2-7|NA|TRBV9|12|NA
CASSGSPYEQYF
TGTGCCAGTAGCGGAAGCCCCTACGAGCAGTACTTC
>TRBJ2-5|NA|TRBV29-1|13|NA
CSVTGGLRETQYF
TGCAGCGTGACAGGTGGCCTGAGAGAGACCCAGTACTTC
>TRBJ2-7|TRBD2|TRBV19|15|NA
CASSIMAGGFHEQYF
TGTGCCAGTAGTATTATGGCGGGAGGCTTCCACGAGCAGTACTTC
>TRBJ1-5|NA|TRBV30|13|few
CAWEVEAGQPQHF
TGTGCCTGGGAGGTCGAAGCGGGTCAGCCCCAGCATTTT
>TRBJ1-1|TRBD1|TRBV19|16|NA
CASSVHRGPGSTEAFF
TGTGCCAGTAGTGTCCACAGGGGCCCCGGGAGCACTGAAGCTTTCTTT
>TRBJ2-1|NA|TRBV29-1|15|NA
CSVVGRGPSYNEQFF
TGCAGCGTTGTTGGGAGAGGCCCTTCCTACAATGAGCAGTTCTTC
>TRBJ2-3|TRBD1|TRBV6-2/TRBV6-3|16|once
CASSPQDRDSTDTQYF
TGTGCCAGCAGTCCCCAGGACAGGGATAGCACAGATACGCAGTATTTT
>TRBJ1-5|NA|TRBV7-8|15|NA
CASSLNHPGNQPQHF
TGTGCCAGCAGCTTAAACCACCCGGGCAATCAGCCCCAGCATTTT
>TRBJ2-5|TRBD2|TRBV27|13|NA
CASSDREGETQYF
TGTGCCAGCAGCGATCGGGAGGGTGAGACCCAGTACTTC
>TRBJ2-7|NA|TRBV30|13|NA
CAWTRRRSDEQYF
TGTGCCTGGACCCGACGAAGGAGCGACGAGCAGTACTTC
>TRBJ1-6|TRBD1|TRBV7-8|14|NA
CASSPGTGDSPLHF
TGTGCCAGCAGCCCCGGGACAGGGGACTCACCCCTCCACTTT
>TRBJ2-1|TRBD2|TRBV7-6|15|NA
CASSPAGGFYNEQFF
TGTGCCAGCAGCCCAGCGGGAGGGTTCTACAATGAGCAGTTCTTC
>TRBJ1-4|TRBD1|TRBV3-1/TRBV3-2|16|NA
CASSQEDGTGPPHLFF
TGTGCCAGCAGCCAAGAGGACGGGACAGGGCCGCCTCATCTGTTTTTT
>TRBJ1-6|TRBD1|TRBV11-2|15|NA
CASSLSQGNNSPLHF
TGTGCCAGCAGCTTATCACAGGGGAATAATTCACCCCTCCACTTT
>TRBJ2-1|NA|TRBV4-2|17|NA
CASSQDRGGRSYNEQFF
TGTGCCAGCAGCCAAGATCGCGGCGGGCGCTCCTACAATGAGCAGTTCTTC